The 5 T cell receptor beta chains reported below all come from one sample, sequenced in a study of blood T cell repertoires in COVID-19. Data came from immunoSEQ multiplex PCR; TCRdb stores just in-frame clones and leaves some out. Of 300,000 to 400,000 clones listed, 89% are singletons. Sample: PBMCs or T cells enriched from blood (not recorded which). The receptors derive from a man in his sixties who had recovered from COVID-19.

The chain has TRBV2 and TRBJ2-7; 12 bases agree with TRBD2. The CDR3 is 14 residues long. V lost 5 bases, J lost 1 base, and 0 bases stayed unmatched. The germline V gene has CDR1 SNHLY and CDR2 FYNNEI. The CDR3 loop reads CASSLAGGSYEQYF. The CDR3 DNA follows: TGTGCCAGCAGTCTAGCGGGGGGGTCCTACGAGCAGTACTTC.

The chain recombines TRBV27 with TRBJ1-5, with 7 positions matching TRBD1. CDR3 length equals 13 residues. Looked up from germline, CDR1 is MNHEY and CDR2 is SMNVEV (reference sequence). Germline trimming cut 5 bases from V and 5 bases from J; bases unmatched to any gene: 3. CDR3 sequence reads: CASSKTGYQPQHF. CDR3 coding DNA: TGTGCCAGCAGTAAGACAGGGTATCAGCCCCAGCATTTT.

The chain employs TRBV27 and TRBJ2-7; 9 bases are a match to TRBD2. The germline V gene encodes CDR1 MNHEY and CDR2 SMNVEV (reference sequence). Losses at the gene ends were 6 bases for V and 0 bases for J; bases not matched to a gene: 0. The CDR3 loop spans 13 amino acids. CDR3 nucleotides: TGTGCCAGCAGGGGACTAGCCTCCTACGAGCAGTACTTC. Protein: CASRGLASYEQYF.

The chain carries TRBV19 and TRBJ2-2; 9 nucleotides align to TRBD1. Germline lookup yields CDR1 LNHDA and CDR2 SQIVND (reference sequence). Trimming cost V 9 bases and J 2 bases; bases outside gene matches: 4. The CDR3 is 14 residues long. DNA for the CDR3: TGTGCCAGCCGACAGGGGGTTAACACCGGGGAGCTGTTTTTT. It encodes CASRQGVNTGELFF.

V gene TRBV28 combines with J gene TRBJ1-1; 9 nucleotides agree with TRBD1. CDR3 length: 14 residues. CDR1 is MDHEN and CDR2 is SYDVKM in the germline V gene. Unmatched junction bases numbered 10, after V lost 6 bases and J lost 8 bases. CDR3 in amino acids: CASSTGTGFGEAFF. The DNA for the CDR3 is TGTGCCAGCAGCACCGGGACAGGGTTTGGAGAAGCTTTCTTT.